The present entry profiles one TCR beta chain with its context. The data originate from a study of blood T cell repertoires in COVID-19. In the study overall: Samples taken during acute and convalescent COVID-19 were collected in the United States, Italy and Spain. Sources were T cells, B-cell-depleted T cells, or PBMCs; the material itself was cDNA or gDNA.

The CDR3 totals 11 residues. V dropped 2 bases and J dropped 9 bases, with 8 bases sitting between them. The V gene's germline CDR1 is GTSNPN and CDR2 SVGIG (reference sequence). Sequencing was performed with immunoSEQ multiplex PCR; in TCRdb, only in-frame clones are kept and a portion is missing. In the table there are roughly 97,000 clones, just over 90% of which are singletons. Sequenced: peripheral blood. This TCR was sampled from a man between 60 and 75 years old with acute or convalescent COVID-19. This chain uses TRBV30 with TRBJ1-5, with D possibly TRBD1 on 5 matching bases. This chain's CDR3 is CAWSFGGPQHF. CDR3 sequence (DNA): TGTGCCTGGAGTTTCGGGGGGCCCCAGCATTTT. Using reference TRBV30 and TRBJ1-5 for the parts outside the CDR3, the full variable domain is SQTIHQWPATLVQPVGSPLSLECTVEGTSNPNLYWYRQAAGRGLQLLFYSVGIGQISSEVPQNLSASRPQDRQFILSSKKLLLSDSGFYLCAWSFGGPQHFGDGTRLSIL.